This T cell receptor beta chain emerged from a study of blood T cell repertoires in COVID-19. Across the whole study: Specimens from acute and convalescent COVID-19 originated in the United States, Italy and Spain.

J lost 6 bases, V lost 0 bases, and 6 bases had no gene match. The CDR3 sequence is 16 residues long. Looked up from germline, CDR1 is MNHEY and CDR2 is SMNVEV (reference sequence). Some clones are missing from TCRdb's copy, which holds only in-frame ones; the method was immunoSEQ multiplex PCR. This table holds roughly 500,000 clones, roughly 87% found once. Sequences were obtained from peripheral blood. This clonotype originated in a man between 18 and 35 years old with COVID-19, enrolled during active disease. J is TRBJ1-3 and V is TRBV27; 9 nucleotides line up with TRBD1. The DNA of the CDR3 is TGTGCCAGCAGTTTATCCGGGACAGGGCTGCCAAACACCATATATTTT. Translating it yields CASSLSGTGLPNTIYF.